The TCR beta chain described here comes from a study of glioma-infiltrating T cells. Study-wide results and limits: Tissue and blood shared very few CDR3 sequences. Tissue-blood divergence was below expectation in non-neoplastic patients, above in gliomas.

Amplification of TCR alpha and beta CDR3 regions from RNA used iRepertoire nested multiplex PCR. For one-step reverse transcription and amplification, roughly 95-450 ng of tissue mRNA or PBMC total RNA was used. A single record per CDR3 protein comes from TCRdb applying MiXCR to the multiplex PCR reads. The table lists 110,000 or so distinct CDR3 sequences, 25% to 30% of them singletons. Note on this clonotype: Its antigen remains unidentified. Since a much larger clone is just one base distant, this may be a read error.

CDR3 length equals 14 residues. Trimming at V came to 3 bases and at J to 10 bases, leaving 8 bases not matched to a gene. Germline lookup yields CDR1 GTSNPN and CDR2 SVGIG (reference sequence). Sequenced input: glioma tissue, nonneoplastic brain tissue, or PBMCs (not recorded which). The V call is TRBV30, the J call TRBJ2-1; 11 bases are shared with TRBD1. The TCR comes from a human donor with low-grade glioma or glioblastoma, undergoing nonglioma brain surgery, or in good health (not recorded which). The CDR3 coding sequence is TGTGCCTGGAGGGGACAGGGGGTAGCCTACGAGCAGTTCTTC. Its protein is CAWRGQGVAYEQFF.